These 27 T cell receptor beta chains were sequenced from one sample in a study of T cell responses to AZD1222 COVID-19 vaccine. Profiled with immunoSEQ multiplex PCR; TCRdb holds only in-frame clones, not every one. The repertoire holds over 150,000 clones, with 80% to 95% as singletons. The material was peripheral blood, obtained on day 0 of AZD1222 vaccination. Source of these receptors: an adult in good health.

This chain joins TRBV11-2 and TRBJ2-3, with TRBD2 as a possible D gene (6 bases). The CDR3 is 14 amino acids. V dropped 5 bases and J dropped 2 bases, with 11 bases sitting between them. Germline V gives CDR1 SGHAT, CDR2 FQNNGV. The CDR3 protein is CASSPGGTTDTQYF. CDR3 bases: TGTGCCAGCAGCCCCGGAGGGACCACAGATACGCAGTATTTT.

The chain recombines TRBV19 with TRBJ1-3; D is ambiguous. This CDR3 spans 15 amino acids. Deletions cut 3 bases from V and 0 bases from J, with 9 bases between. Germline lookup yields CDR1 LNHDA and CDR2 SQIVND (reference sequence). The CDR3 nucleotides read TGTGCCAGTAGTATTGGTCTATACTCTGGAAACACCATATATTTT. Translation: CASSIGLYSGNTIYF.

The V and J genes are TRBV24-1 and TRBJ1-4; D not certain. Trimming left V 6 bases short and J 6 bases short, with 13 bases between. Germline V gives CDR1 KGHDR, CDR2 SFDVKD. The CDR3 sequence is 14 residues long. The CDR3: CATSLSPADEKLFF. CDR3 bases: TGTGCCACCAGTCTGTCCCCCGCCGATGAAAAACTGTTTTTT.

The rearrangement uses TRBV9 and TRBJ2-3, with D possibly being TRBD1 (5 bases). The CDR3 sequence is 16 residues long. Trimming took off 4 bases at V and 2 bases at J, with 17 bases between the two ends. The germline V gene encodes CDR1 SGDLS and CDR2 YYNGEE. CDR3 residues: CASSPHQGLSTDTQYF. The DNA of the CDR3 is TGTGCCAGCAGCCCCCATCAGGGCCTATCCACAGATACGCAGTATTTT. Together with reference TRBV9 and TRBJ2-3, the CDR3 gives the full variable domain: DSGVTQTPKHLITATGQRVTLRCSPRSGDLSVYWYQQSLDQGLQFLIQYYNGEERAKGNILERFSAQQFPDLHSELNLSSLELGDSALYFCASSPHQGLSTDTQYFGPGTRLTVL.

The chain is built from TRBV6-5 and TRBJ1-1, with a tentative D call TRBD1 (5 bases). V gave up 2 bases and J gave up 1 base, with 5 bases separating them. The CDR3 spans 13 residues. The germline gives CDR1 MNHEY, CDR2 SVGAGI. CDR3 sequence (DNA): TGTGCCAGCAGTTACAGGGGGAACACTGAAGCTTTCTTT. This sequence encodes CASSYRGNTEAFF.

CDR3 loop: CASSLGLGQRNEQFF. The CDR3 DNA is TGTGCCAGCAGCCTCGGCCTCGGACAGCGCAATGAGCAGTTCTTC. The genes are TRBV7-9 and TRBJ2-1; a possible D gene is TRBD1 (6 bases). Trimming took 5 bases from V and 6 from J, leaving 17 bases between them. The CDR3 sequence is 15 residues long. The germline gives CDR1 SEHNR, CDR2 FQNEAQ (reference sequence).

The chain links TRBV6-5 to TRBJ2-7; 7 bases fit TRBD1. The CDR3 loop spans 13 amino acids. With 10 bases clipped from V and 5 bases from J, the junction kept 11 bases outside the gene matches. The germline gives CDR1 MNHEY, CDR2 SVGAGI. The CDR3 is CATRGSPSHEQYV. CDR3 nucleotide sequence: TGTGCCACCAGGGGGTCCCCGTCCCACGAGCAGTACGTC.

This rearrangement joins TRBV4-3 to TRBJ1-2; TRBD1 aligns across 11 bases. CDR3 size: 14 residues. Looked up from germline, CDR1 is LGHNA and CDR2 is YSLEER. Trimming cost V 4 bases and J 8 bases; bases outside gene matches: 6. The CDR3 DNA follows: TGCGCCAGCAGCCTCGGACAGGGGGCGATCGGCTACACCTTC. Translated, it gives CASSLGQGAIGYTF.

V usage is TRBV7-2 and J usage is TRBJ2-2, with 10 nucleotides matching TRBD2. CDR3 length: 16 residues. Germline trimming cut 2 bases from V and 7 bases from J; bases unmatched to any gene: 7. Germline V lookup: CDR1 SGHTA, CDR2 FQGNSA. The CDR3 protein is CASSLSLAGRGGELFF. Written as DNA, the CDR3 is TGTGCCAGCAGCTTATCACTAGCGGGAAGGGGCGGGGAGCTGTTTTTT.

The J gene is TRBJ2-1, the V gene TRBV27, with a weak D call TRBD1 (5 bases). V lost 2 bases and J 13 bases, leaving 12 bases between the germline ends. Germline V gene lookup returns CDR1 MNHEY and CDR2 SMNVEV (reference sequence). The CDR3 extends over 12 amino acids. This chain's CDR3 is CASSLDQGIQFF. The DNA of the CDR3 is TGTGCCAGCAGTTTAGACCAGGGAATTCAGTTCTTC.

J is TRBJ1-2 and V is TRBV4-2; 8 bases fit TRBD1. CDR1 and CDR2 from the germline V gene are LGHNA and YNFKEQ. The CDR3 covers 15 residues. J was trimmed by 7 bases and V by 0 bases; bases with no gene match: 7. The CDR3 sequence is CASSQEQGAIGGYTF. The CDR3 DNA reads as TGTGCCAGCAGCCAAGAGCAGGGGGCGATCGGTGGCTACACCTTC.

The sample holds one count of this clone. The chain employs TRBV4-2 and TRBJ1-1; TRBD1 matches at 7 bases. Germline-derived CDR1 and CDR2 are LGHNA and YNFKEQ. Unmatched junction bases numbered 5, after V lost 1 base and J lost 0 bases. CDR3 length: 16 amino acids. The CDR3, as DNA: TGTGCCAGCAGCCAAGGACAGGGTCACATGAACACTGAAGCTTTCTTT. Translating it yields CASSQGQGHMNTEAFF.

The chain employs TRBV27 and TRBJ2-1; 8 bases align to TRBD2. The trim removed 0 bases at V and 2 bases at J, leaving 0 bases unmatched. In germline, CDR1 is MNHEY, CDR2 SMNVEV (reference sequence). This CDR3 contains 15 residues. CDR3 sequence (DNA): TGTGCCAGCAGTTTATCCGGGGGGGCCTACAATGAGCAGTTCTTC. As protein: CASSLSGGAYNEQFF.

This sequence joins TRBV4-2 and TRBJ2-7; TRBD1 matches 11 bases. V gave up 2 bases and J gave up 4 bases; unmatched junction bases: 4. CDR1 is LGHNA and CDR2 is YNFKEQ in the germline V gene. The CDR3 has 15 amino acids. The CDR3 nucleotides read TGTGCCAGCAGCCAACGGACAGGGGGCTGGTACGAGCAGTACTTC. This gives the protein CASSQRTGGWYEQYF.

V usage is TRBV7-2 and J usage is TRBJ1-4, with D uncertain. CDR1 is SGHTA, CDR2 FQGNSA, per germline. V was cut by 4 bases and J by 4 bases, with 10 bases left in between. This CDR3 spans 14 amino acids. The CDR3 nucleotides read TGTGCCAGCAGCTCCGCTAAGAGTAATGAAAAACTGTTTTTT. Amino acids: CASSSAKSNEKLFF. The variable domain in full, with the rest retrieved from reference TRBV7-2 and TRBJ1-4, is GAGVSQSPSNKVTEKGKDVELRCDPISGHTALYWYRQSLGQGLEFLIYFQGNSAPDKSGLPSDRFSAERTGGSVSTLTIQRTQQEDSAVYLCASSSAKSNEKLFFGSGTQLSVL.

The J gene is TRBJ1-6, the V gene TRBV27, with a weak D call TRBD1 (6 bases). V was trimmed by 6 bases and J by 0 bases, leaving 15 bases between them. The CDR3 runs to 17 residues. Germline V lookup: CDR1 MNHEY, CDR2 SMNVEV (reference sequence). The CDR3 reads CASRAPDRSSYNSPLHF. CDR3 in DNA: TGTGCCAGCAGGGCGCCGGACAGAAGCTCCTATAATTCACCCCTCCACTTT.

The chain recombines TRBV6-2 or TRBV6-3 with TRBJ2-5; no firm D call. Trimming left V 4 bases short and J 0 bases short, with 15 bases between. This CDR3 is built from 16 residues. The germline V gene has CDR1 MNHEY and CDR2 SVGEGT. The CDR3 coding sequence is TGTGCCAGCAGTTCCCTCGCCACCCCGTACCAAGAGACCCAGTACTTC. Its translation: CASSSLATPYQETQYF.

This chain joins TRBV7-2 and TRBJ2-1; no clear D gene. In germline, CDR1 is SGHTA, CDR2 FQGNSA. CDR3 length: 12 residues. V was trimmed by 1 base and J by 6 bases, leaving 4 bases between them. The CDR3 here is CASSLVSNEQFF. The CDR3 DNA reads TGTGCCAGCAGCTTAGTAAGCAATGAGCAGTTCTTC.

This sequence joins TRBV18 and TRBJ1-2, with D possibly being TRBD1 (5 bases). Germline values: CDR1 KGHSH, CDR2 LQKENI. Trimming left V 3 bases short and J 7 bases short, with 15 bases between. This CDR3 region has 14 residues. The CDR3 sequence is CASSPQDTPGGYTF. CDR3 DNA sequence: TGTGCCAGCTCACCCCAGGACACCCCCGGTGGCTACACCTTC.

The chain has TRBV28 and TRBJ1-1; the match to TRBD1 covers 7 bases. With V trimmed by 4 bases and J by 1 base, 9 bases remained unmatched. The CDR3 totals 16 residues. CDR1 and CDR2 from the germline V gene are MDHEN and SYDVKM. The CDR3 spells CASSSILTGENTEAFF. The CDR3 DNA sequence: TGTGCCAGCAGTTCAATACTCACAGGGGAGAACACTGAAGCTTTCTTT. Full variable domain (remainder filled in from reference TRBV28 and TRBJ1-1): DVKVTQSSRYLVKRTGEKVFLECVQDMDHENMFWYRQDPGLGLRLIYFSYDVKMKEKGDIPEGYSVSREKKERFSLILESASTNQTSMYLCASSSILTGENTEAFFGQGTRLTVV.

The chain links TRBV30 to TRBJ1-6; weak D call: TRBD1 (6 bases). The germline V and J ends were trimmed by 4 bases and 11 bases, with 15 bases remaining between them. Germline CDR1 reads GTSNPN; CDR2 reads SVGIG (reference sequence). The CDR3 runs 13 residues. The CDR3 bases are TGTGCCTGGAAACTGGCAGGGGCTACACCCCTCCACTTT. Amino acids: CAWKLAGATPLHF.

The V gene is TRBV30, the J gene TRBJ1-3; D remains unclear. Trimming pared 2 bases from V and 3 bases from J, leaving 8 bases between. This CDR3 contains 13 residues. Germline V CDR1 and CDR2: GTSNPN, SVGIG (reference sequence). The CDR3 coding sequence is TGTGCCTGGAGTCTAGCGGGTGGAAACACCATATATTTT. Encoded protein: CAWSLAGGNTIYF. The variable domain in full, with the rest retrieved from reference TRBV30 and TRBJ1-3, is SQTIHQWPATLVQPVGSPLSLECTVEGTSNPNLYWYRQAAGRGLQLLFYSVGIGQISSEVPQNLSASRPQDRQFILSSKKLLLSDSGFYLCAWSLAGGNTIYFGEGSWLTVV.

The chain joins TRBV19 to TRBJ2-1; 9 positions match TRBD2. Looked up from germline, CDR1 is LNHDA and CDR2 is SQIVND (reference sequence). V lost 5 bases, J lost 2 bases, and 7 bases stayed unmatched. CDR3 length: 16 amino acids. CDR3 residues: CASSFGREGPYNEQFF. The CDR3 DNA follows: TGTGCCAGTAGTTTTGGGCGGGAGGGCCCCTACAATGAGCAGTTCTTC.

This chain links TRBV12-3 or TRBV12-4 with TRBJ2-7; D gene ambiguous. CDR3 length: 13 amino acids. V lost 4 bases, J lost 2 bases, and 9 bases lay in between. This CDR3 reads CASSWTPTYEQYF. The CDR3 DNA reads TGTGCCAGCAGTTGGACCCCCACCTACGAGCAGTACTTC.

The rearrangement joins TRBV27 to TRBJ1-1; 11 bases map to TRBD1. The V gene end was trimmed by 4 bases and the J gene end by 2 bases; junction bases not matched to a gene: 6. Germline-derived CDR1 and CDR2 are MNHEY and SMNVEV (reference sequence). CDR3 length: 16 residues. CDR3 coding DNA: TGTGCCAGCAGTTCGGACAGGGGGCGCGGTAACACTGAAGCTTTCTTT. Amino acids: CASSSDRGRGNTEAFF.

V gene TRBV18 combines with J gene TRBJ1-6; 7 nucleotides match TRBD1. Germline V lookup: CDR1 KGHSH, CDR2 LQKENI. V was pared by 0 bases and J by 7 bases, with 12 bases of the junction left unmatched. The CDR3 totals 18 residues. The CDR3 DNA is TGTGCCAGCTCACCACCGACCAGGGGGGCCTTGGGAAATTCACCCCTCCACTTT. Residues: CASSPPTRGALGNSPLHF.

CDR3 sequence: CASSLVAGEKGYEQYF. DNA of the CDR3: TGTGCCAGCAGCTTAGTAGCGGGAGAAAAAGGCTACGAGCAGTACTTC. This chain connects TRBV7-9 to TRBJ2-7, with 9 bases aligning to TRBD2. V was clipped by 1 base and J by 3 bases; unmatched bases: 7. In germline, CDR1 is SEHNR, CDR2 FQNEAQ (reference sequence). The CDR3 runs 16 residues. The variable domain in full, with the rest retrieved from reference TRBV7-9 and TRBJ2-7, is DTGVSQNPRHKITKRGQNVTFRCDPISEHNRLYWYRQTLGQGPEFLTYFQNEAQLEKSRLLSDRFSAERPKGSFSTLEIQRTEQGDSAMYLCASSLVAGEKGYEQYFGPGTRLTVT.